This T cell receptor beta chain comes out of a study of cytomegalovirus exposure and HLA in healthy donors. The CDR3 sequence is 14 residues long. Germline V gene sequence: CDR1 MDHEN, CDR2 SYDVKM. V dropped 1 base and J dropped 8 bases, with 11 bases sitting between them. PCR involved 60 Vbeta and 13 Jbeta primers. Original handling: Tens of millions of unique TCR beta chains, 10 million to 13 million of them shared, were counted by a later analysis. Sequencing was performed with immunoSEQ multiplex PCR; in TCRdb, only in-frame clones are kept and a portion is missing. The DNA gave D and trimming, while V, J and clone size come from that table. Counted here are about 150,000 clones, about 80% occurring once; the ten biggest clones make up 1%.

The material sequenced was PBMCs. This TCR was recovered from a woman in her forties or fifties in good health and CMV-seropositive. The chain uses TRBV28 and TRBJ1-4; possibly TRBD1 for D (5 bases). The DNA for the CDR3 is TGTGCCAGCAGTTTATTGGGGGGGAACGAAAAACTGTTTTTT. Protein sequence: CASSLLGGNEKLFF.